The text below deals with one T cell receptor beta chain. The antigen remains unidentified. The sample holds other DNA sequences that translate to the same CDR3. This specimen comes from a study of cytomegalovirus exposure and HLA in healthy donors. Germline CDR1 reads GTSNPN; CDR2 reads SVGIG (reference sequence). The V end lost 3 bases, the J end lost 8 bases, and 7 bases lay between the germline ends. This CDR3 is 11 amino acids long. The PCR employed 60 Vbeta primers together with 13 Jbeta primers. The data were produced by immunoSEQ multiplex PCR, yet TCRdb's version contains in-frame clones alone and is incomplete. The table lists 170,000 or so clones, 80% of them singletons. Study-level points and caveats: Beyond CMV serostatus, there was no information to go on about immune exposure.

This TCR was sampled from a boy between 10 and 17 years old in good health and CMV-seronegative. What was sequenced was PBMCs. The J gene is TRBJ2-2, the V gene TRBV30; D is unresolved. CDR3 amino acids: CAWSGGGELFF. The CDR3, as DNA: TGTGCCTGGAGCGGCGGAGGGGAGCTGTTTTTT.